This T cell receptor (beta chain) was captured in a study of identical twins' blood T cells. Study-wide results and limits: Twins shared more top CDR3 clonotypes than unrelated donors did.

Six healthy women, forming three identical twin pairs, donated samples. Each TCR cDNA library carried sample-specific barcodes on both ends. TCRdb recomputed calls from the 5' RACE reads with MiXCR, one row per CDR3 protein. The repertoire holds a few hundred thousand distinct CDR3 sequences, with over 25% as singletons. This clonotype was seen only a few times. Its antigen is unidentified. V lost 6 bases and J lost 3, with 12 bases in between. The CDR3 is 13 amino acids. Looked up from germline, CDR1 is SGHRS and CDR2 is YFSETQ. This sequence originates from a woman between 18 and 50 years old in good health. This chain joins TRBV5-1 and TRBJ1-1; unclear D gene. The sequencing input was PBMCs. The CDR3 nucleotides read TGCGCCAGCAAATCCGACGGGGACACTGAAGCTTTCTTT. This encodes CASKSDGDTEAFF.